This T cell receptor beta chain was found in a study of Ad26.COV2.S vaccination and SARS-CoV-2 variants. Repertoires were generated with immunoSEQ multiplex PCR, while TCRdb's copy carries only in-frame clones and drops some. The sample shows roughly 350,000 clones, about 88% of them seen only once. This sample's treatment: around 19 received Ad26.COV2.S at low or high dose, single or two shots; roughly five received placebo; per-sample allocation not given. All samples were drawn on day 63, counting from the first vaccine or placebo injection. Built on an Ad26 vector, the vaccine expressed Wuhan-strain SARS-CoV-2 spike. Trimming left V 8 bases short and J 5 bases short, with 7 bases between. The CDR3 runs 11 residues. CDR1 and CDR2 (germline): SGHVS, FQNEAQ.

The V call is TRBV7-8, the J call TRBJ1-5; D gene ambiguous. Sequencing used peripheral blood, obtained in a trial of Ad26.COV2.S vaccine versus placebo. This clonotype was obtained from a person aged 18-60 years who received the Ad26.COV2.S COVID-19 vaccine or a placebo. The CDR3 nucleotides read TGTGCCAGCGGCCGGGATCAGCCCCAGCATTTT. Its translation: CASGRDQPQHF.